This section outlines one T cell receptor beta chain sequence together with its context. Its antigen is currently not known. Qualities for individual bases were not recorded, and no much larger clone is one base off. The data derive from a study of T cell repertoires in cytomegalovirus infection (dated by TCRdb to about 2019). Turning to the overall study: Donor HLA type was relevant to the analysis, because carriage of CMV infection together with the matching HLA type was indicated by public TCR beta signatures. The paper as a whole reports these results and caveats: In both this cohort and an independent cohort of 352 donors, the cumulative frequency of public TCR beta family members distinguished carriers of CMV infection plus the relevant HLA type. The ex vivo response was dominated by HLA-C-restricted CMV-specific TCR beta clonotypes, which also provided the single most frequent clonotype in two of eight donors.

Sequenced on an Illumina HiSeq 1500. The public reads were reprocessed in TCRdb via fastp at Q25 and MiXCR, keeping in-frame beta chains. Entries that share a CDR3 protein sequence are merged under the most common genes and DNA. The sample includes roughly 230,000 distinct CDR3 sequences, with approximately 13% observed a single time. Approximately 1.6% of the sample goes to the ten largest clones. CDR3 length: 16 amino acids, cysteine to phenylalanine. Only CDR3 DNA remains: 48 bases, in frame from the first base. Clipping removes 2 bases from V and 2 bases from J, with 8 as the unmatched junction base count. Via the germline V gene, CDR1 is MNHEY and CDR2 SVGEGT.

This clonotype was sampled from a human donor in good health (CMV status not recorded). Some clones in this sample may be carry-over from other donors' samples. The chain links TRBV6-2 or TRBV6-3 with TRBJ1-1; 7 bases in the junction line up with TRBD1. Sequenced material: PBMCs. The sequenced DNA is TGTGCCAGCAGTTACACCGCAGGACAGGTCAACACTGAAGCTTTCTTT. It codes for CASSYTAGQVNTEAFF.